This TCR beta chain was obtained from a study of response to subunit inactivated influenza vaccine (dated by TCRdb to the late 2010s). Concerning the study at large: To follow how T cells responded to a trivalent subunit inactivated influenza vaccine, the researchers relied on deep quantitative profiling of the T cell receptor repertoire. Overall study outcomes, separate from this receptor: It was suggested by the authors that each seasonal influenza vaccination may recruit only a limited number of new T cells.

This clonotype was detected a few times. This clone's antigen is unknown. Within one base of it there is no much larger clone, and no base qualities were kept. Preparation of the library involved RT-PCR. The sample was run on an Illumina HiSeq 2500. TCRdb trimmed the raw reads at Q25, called clones with MiXCR and kept productive beta chains. Identical CDR3 proteins give one entry, which carries the most common genes and DNA. Counted in this sample were about 650,000 distinct CDR3 sequences; about 15% of them appeared once. 6.5% to 8% of the sample is held by the ten biggest clonotypes. The starting material was PBMCs from blood, obtained less than 15 days before vaccination. This receptor was taken from a middle-aged man who received an inactivated influenza vaccine. Donor details come from another sample of the same person, matched by shared clones.

The nucleotides read TGTGCCAGTAGTGCCCAGGGCGGGCTGAACACTGAAGCTTTCTTT. It codes for CASSAQGGLNTEAFF. The chain uses TRBV19 and TRBJ1-1; the D gene is perhaps TRBD1, on 5 matching bases. Based on the germline V gene (reference sequence), the CDR1 and CDR2 sequences are LNHDA and SQIVND. Cut back by 5 bases and 0 bases, the V and J ends lie 13 bases apart. The CDR3 measures 15 amino acids from cysteine to phenylalanine. Just the 45-base CDR3 DNA is kept, in frame starting at base 1.